This T cell receptor (beta chain) was sequenced during a study of regulatory T cells in long-lasting Graves disease. The CDR3 consists of 15 residues. V was trimmed by 3 bases and J by 5 bases, leaving 17 bases between them. In germline, CDR1 is DFQATT, CDR2 SNEGSKA (reference sequence). The time point denotes: newly diagnosed GD, antithyroid drugs for less than 3 months. There was RNA extracted from PBMCs, and the TCR library was made from it. With iRepertoire HTBI primers and Arm-PCR of CDR3 regions, TCR beta libraries were built. TCRdb re-derived calls from the multiplex PCR reads in MiXCR, one entry per CDR3 protein. The sample carries under 800,000 distinct CDR3 sequences, around 17% recorded once. The sample was also reused in another study, on T cells in Graves' hyperthyroidism and ophthalmopathy. That report adds: HTBI primers were used for first-round RT-PCR of the TCR CDR3.

The TCR comes from a woman aged 25 to 39 with Graves disease. The sample in question was peripheral blood mononuclear cells (PBMCs), obtained at new diagnosis, from a patient treated with antithyroid drugs. The chain combines TRBV20-1 with TRBJ1-5, with D unclear. CDR3: CSARDALFEYQPQHF. The CDR3 nucleotides are TGCAGTGCTAGGGACGCCTTGTTTGAATATCAGCCCCAGCATTTT.